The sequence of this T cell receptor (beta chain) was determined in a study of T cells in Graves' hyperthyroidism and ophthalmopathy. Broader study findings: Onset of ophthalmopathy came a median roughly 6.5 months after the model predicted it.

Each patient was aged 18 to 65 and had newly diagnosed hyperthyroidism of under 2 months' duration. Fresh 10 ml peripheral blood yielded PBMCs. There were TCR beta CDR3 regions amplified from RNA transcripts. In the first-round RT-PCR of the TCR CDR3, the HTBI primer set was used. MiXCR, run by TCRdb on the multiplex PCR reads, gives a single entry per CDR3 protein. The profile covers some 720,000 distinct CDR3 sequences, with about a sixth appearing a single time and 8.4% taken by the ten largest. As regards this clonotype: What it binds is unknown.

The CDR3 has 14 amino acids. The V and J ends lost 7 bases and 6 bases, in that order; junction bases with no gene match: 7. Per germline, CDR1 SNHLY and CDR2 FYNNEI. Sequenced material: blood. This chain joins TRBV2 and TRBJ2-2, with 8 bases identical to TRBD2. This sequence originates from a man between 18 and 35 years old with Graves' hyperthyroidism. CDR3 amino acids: CASMGSGIPGELFF. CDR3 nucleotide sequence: TGTGCCAGCATGGGTAGCGGGATCCCCGGGGAGCTGTTTTTT.